These 12 T cell receptor beta chains share one sample of origin, sequenced in a study of T cells in Graves' hyperthyroidism and ophthalmopathy. RNA transcripts yielded amplified TCR beta CDR3 regions. When the TCR CDR3 underwent first-round RT-PCR, the HTBI primer set was used. TCRdb reanalysed the multiplex PCR reads using MiXCR and keeps one entry per CDR3 protein. This table has over 700,000 distinct CDR3 sequences, more than 30% appearing once. The specimen sequenced was blood. These receptors were obtained from a young man with Graves' hyperthyroidism.

This clonotype has at least ten counts. This chain links TRBV20-1 with TRBJ2-7, with TRBD1 matching 8 bases. The trim removed 2 bases at V and 1 base at J, leaving 4 bases unmatched. The CDR3 has 14 residues. The V gene's germline CDR1 is DFQATT and CDR2 SNEGSKA (reference sequence). The CDR3 sequence is CSARLGTGSYEQYF. The CDR3 DNA is TGCAGTGCTAGATTGGGGACAGGATCCTACGAGCAGTACTTC.

V and J are TRBV20-1 and TRBJ1-4; the D is unclear. The CDR3 covers 12 residues. Germline lookup yields CDR1 DFQATT and CDR2 SNEGSKA (reference sequence). Trimming cost V 6 bases and J 10 bases, with 15 bases left between them. CDR3 coding DNA: TGCAGTGCGACAAGAGCGGAAGGAAAACTGTTTTTT. It specifies CSATRAEGKLFF.

This clonotype was found many times. The chain links TRBV7-2 to TRBJ1-2, with D unresolved. This CDR3 has 11 residues. Trimming cost V 5 bases and J 4 bases, with 5 bases left between them. CDR1 is SGHTA, CDR2 FQGNSA, per germline. The CDR3: CASSPRYGYTF. CDR3 DNA: TGTGCCAGCAGCCCACGCTATGGCTACACCTTC.

The table lists this clonotype with many counts. The chain couples TRBV10-2 to TRBJ2-7; possible D gene TRBD1, 6 bases. V was pared by 6 bases and J by 3 bases, with 15 bases between. Per germline, CDR1 WSHSY and CDR2 SAAADI. The CDR3 covers 14 residues. The CDR3 spells CASRLTGTNYEQYF. The CDR3 bases are TGCGCCAGCAGGCTAACGGGGACAAACTACGAGCAGTACTTC.

In this sample, this clonotype turned up once. A much bigger clone sits one base away, suggesting this may be a read error. The V call is TRBV5-5, the J call TRBJ1-6, with TRBD1 identical over 9 bases. CDR1 SGHKS and CDR2 YYEKEE come from the germline V gene (reference sequence). The CDR3 is 17 residues long. The DNA of the CDR3 is TGCGTCAGCAGCCTGGGGGACAGGGTCTCCTATAATTCACCCCTCCACTTT. It codes for CVSSLGDRVSYNSPLHF.

This chain joins TRBV25-1 and TRBJ2-3; 7 nucleotides match TRBD2. The CDR3 loop spans 18 amino acids. Trimming at V came to 7 bases and at J to 0 bases, leaving 16 bases not matched to a gene. The V gene's germline CDR1 is MGHDK and CDR2 SYGVNS. CDR3 DNA sequence: TGTGCCAGCACTCCTAAAGGGGCGGGAGAGGACAGCACAGATACGCAGTATTTT. Protein: CASTPKGAGEDSTDTQYF.

This clonotype was seen more than once but under ten times. The chain is built from TRBV13 and TRBJ2-2; no clear D gene. The CDR3 has 14 residues. CDR1 is PRHDT and CDR2 is FYEKMQ in the germline V gene (reference sequence). V was cut by 6 bases and J by 6 bases, with 14 bases left in between. For the CDR3, the DNA is TGTGCCAGCAGTTTGTATAGGTTTCCCGGGGAGCTGTTTTTT. Amino acids: CASSLYRFPGELFF.

The count of this clonotype is one. This could be a read error, since a much larger clone is one nucleotide away. This sequence joins TRBV20-1 and TRBJ2-5, with D perhaps TRBD1 (6 bases). Per the germline V gene, CDR1 is DFQATT and CDR2 is SNEGSKA (reference sequence). The CDR3 runs to 11 residues. The CDR3 loop is CSAPRGETHYF. The CDR3 DNA sequence: TGCAGTGCTCCCAGGGGAGAGACCCATTACTTC.

The chain couples TRBV12-3 or TRBV12-4 to TRBJ2-5; tentative D call: TRBD2 (7 bases). The CDR3 is 12 amino acids. Deletions cut 6 bases from V and 5 bases from J, with 10 bases between. The CDR3 reads CASRRGAETQYF. The CDR3 DNA follows: TGTGCCAGCAGACGGGGGGCGGAGACCCAGTACTTC.

In DNA, the CDR3 is TGTGCCAGCAGTTTGTCGCAGGGTCCTCGCGAGCAGTACTTC. Its protein is CASSLSQGPREQYF. The chain joins TRBV11-2 to TRBJ2-7, with D perhaps matching TRBD1 (5 bases). Trimming removed 6 bases at V and 6 bases at J, with 18 bases between. This CDR3 spans 14 amino acids. CDR1 is SGHAT, CDR2 FQNNGV, per germline.

This chain uses TRBV4-1 with TRBJ2-5; D unclear. Trimming removed 0 bases at V and 4 bases at J, with 12 bases between. Germline CDR1 MGHRA, CDR2 YSYEKL. The CDR3 sequence is 15 residues long. The CDR3 bases are TGCGCCAGCAGCCAAGATGACCTAGTTGGAGAGACCCAGTACTTC. Protein sequence: CASSQDDLVGETQYF.

The chain couples TRBV29-1 to TRBJ1-1; 9 bases align to TRBD1. Trimming removed 7 bases from V and 8 bases from J; junction bases left unmatched: 5. The CDR3 sequence is 11 residues long. Germline V CDR1 and CDR2: SQVTM, ANQGSEA. DNA for the CDR3: TGCAGCGGTGGGACAGGGCTAGAAGCTTTCTTT. This encodes CSGGTGLEAFF.